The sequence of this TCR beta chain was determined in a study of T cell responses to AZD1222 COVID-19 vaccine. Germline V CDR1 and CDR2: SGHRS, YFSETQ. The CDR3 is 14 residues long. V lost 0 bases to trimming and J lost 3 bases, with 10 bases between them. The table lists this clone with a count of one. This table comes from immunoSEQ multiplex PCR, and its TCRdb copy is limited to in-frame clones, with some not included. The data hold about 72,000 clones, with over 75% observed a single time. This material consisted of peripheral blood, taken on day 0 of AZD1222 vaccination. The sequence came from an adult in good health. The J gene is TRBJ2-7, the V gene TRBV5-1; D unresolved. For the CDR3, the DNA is TGCGCCAGCAGCTTGGCCATTGGGAACTACGAGCAGTACTTC. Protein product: CASSLAIGNYEQYF.